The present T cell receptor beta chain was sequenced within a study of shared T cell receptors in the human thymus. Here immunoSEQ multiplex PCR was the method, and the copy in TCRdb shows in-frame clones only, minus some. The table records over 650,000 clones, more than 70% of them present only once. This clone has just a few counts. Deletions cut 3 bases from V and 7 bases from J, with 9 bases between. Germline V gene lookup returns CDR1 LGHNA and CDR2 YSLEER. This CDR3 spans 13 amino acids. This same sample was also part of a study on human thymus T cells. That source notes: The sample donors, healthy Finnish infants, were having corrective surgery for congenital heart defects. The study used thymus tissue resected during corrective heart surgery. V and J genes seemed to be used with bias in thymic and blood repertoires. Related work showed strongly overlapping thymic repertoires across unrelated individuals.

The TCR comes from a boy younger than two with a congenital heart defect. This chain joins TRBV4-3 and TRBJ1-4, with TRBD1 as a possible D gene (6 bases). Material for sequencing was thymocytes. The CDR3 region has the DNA TGCGCCAGCAGCCACGGACAGTTTGAAAAACTGTTTTTT. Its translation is CASSHGQFEKLFF.